The 5 T cell receptor beta chains presented below share a single source sample, sequenced in a study of CD8+ T cells in alopecia areata. Treatment of the sample: oral pan-JAK inhibitor, 5-10 mg twice daily. Extracted RNA was reverse transcribed, and the resulting cDNA served as sequencing template. The method was immunoSEQ multiplex PCR; TCRdb's version includes in-frame clones alone and lacks a portion of them. The sample records about 270,000 clones, about three fifths being singletons. The sample was CD4+ T cells sorted from blood, taken at roughly week 52, from a patient treated with tofacitinib. These receptors were collected from a human donor with alopecia areata.

This chain joins TRBV6-5 and TRBJ2-2, with D possibly matching TRBD1 (8 bases). V dropped 7 bases and J dropped 4 bases, with 13 bases sitting between them. Germline CDR1 MNHEY, CDR2 SVGAGI. This CDR3 spans 14 amino acids. As DNA, the CDR3 is TGTGCCAGCAATCACAGGGGGGGCACCGGGGAGCTGTTTTTT. It is translated as CASNHRGGTGELFF.

The rearrangement joins TRBV2 to TRBJ1-5, with D hard to call. CDR1 SNHLY and CDR2 FYNNEI come from the germline V gene. The CDR3 spans 13 residues. V lost 3 bases and J 7 bases, leaving 10 bases between the germline ends. The CDR3 protein is CASSDRTGQPQHF. Written as DNA, the CDR3 is TGTGCCAGCAGTGACAGGACGGGGCAGCCCCAGCATTTT.

V is TRBV9 and J is TRBJ2-3, with 11 bases that match TRBD2. CDR1 and CDR2 (germline): SGDLS, YYNGEE. The CDR3 sequence is 16 residues long. The junction had 5 bases not matched to a gene; V was cut back by 3 bases and J by 2 bases. The CDR3 reads CASSAPTSGNTDTQYF. DNA of the CDR3: TGTGCCAGCAGCGCACCGACTAGCGGGAACACAGATACGCAGTATTTT. The whole variable domain, remainder taken from reference TRBV9 and TRBJ2-3, is DSGVTQTPKHLITATGQRVTLRCSPRSGDLSVYWYQQSLDQGLQFLIQYYNGEERAKGNILERFSAQQFPDLHSELNLSSLELGDSALYFCASSAPTSGNTDTQYFGPGTRLTVL.

The chain joins TRBV2 to TRBJ1-3, with D possibly TRBD1 on 6 matching bases. V lost 6 bases to trimming and J lost 5 bases, with 20 bases between them. From germline, CDR1 is SNHLY and CDR2 FYNNEI. The CDR3 has 16 amino acids. The CDR3 coding sequence is TGTGCCAGCAGGGCAAGCGTGGGGGCTAATAGAAACACCATATATTTT. As protein: CASRASVGANRNTIYF.

The chain carries TRBV4-3 and TRBJ1-5; D is ambiguous. Trimming took off 2 bases at V and 6 bases at J, with 14 bases between the two ends. CDR1 is LGHNA, CDR2 YSLEER, per germline. The CDR3 has 15 amino acids. The CDR3 here is CASSQSVARGQPQHF. The CDR3 nucleotides read TGCGCCAGCAGCCAATCTGTCGCTCGGGGTCAGCCCCAGCATTTT.